The table lists the clone carrying this T cell receptor (beta chain) with many counts. What it recognizes is unknown. This specimen comes from a study of T-cell reconstitution after alpha-beta-depleted transplantation in children. This sample's TCRbeta library carried unique molecular identifier barcodes. TCRdb re-called the PCR reads with MiXCR, one entry per CDR3 protein. The top ten clones hold approximately 9.6% of a sample with 250,000 to 300,000 distinct CDR3 sequences, 7.5% to 9% of them seen once. Study-wide results and caveats: Most T-cell counts and diversity one year after the transplant came from T cells that were newly produced.

Sample: peripheral blood, taken 360 days after TCRalphabeta/CD19-depleted stem cell transplant. The receptor was isolated from a female patient aged 2 to 10 who had a stem cell transplant for Fanconi anemia, so the T cells may come from the graft donor.

DNA of the CDR3: TGTGCCAGCACAGAACGCGACGAGCAGTACTTC. This gives the protein CASTERDEQYF. J is TRBJ2-7 and V is TRBV12-3 or TRBV12-4; D remains ambiguous. V was cut by 7 bases and J by 5 bases, with 9 bases left in between. The CDR3 runs 11 residues.